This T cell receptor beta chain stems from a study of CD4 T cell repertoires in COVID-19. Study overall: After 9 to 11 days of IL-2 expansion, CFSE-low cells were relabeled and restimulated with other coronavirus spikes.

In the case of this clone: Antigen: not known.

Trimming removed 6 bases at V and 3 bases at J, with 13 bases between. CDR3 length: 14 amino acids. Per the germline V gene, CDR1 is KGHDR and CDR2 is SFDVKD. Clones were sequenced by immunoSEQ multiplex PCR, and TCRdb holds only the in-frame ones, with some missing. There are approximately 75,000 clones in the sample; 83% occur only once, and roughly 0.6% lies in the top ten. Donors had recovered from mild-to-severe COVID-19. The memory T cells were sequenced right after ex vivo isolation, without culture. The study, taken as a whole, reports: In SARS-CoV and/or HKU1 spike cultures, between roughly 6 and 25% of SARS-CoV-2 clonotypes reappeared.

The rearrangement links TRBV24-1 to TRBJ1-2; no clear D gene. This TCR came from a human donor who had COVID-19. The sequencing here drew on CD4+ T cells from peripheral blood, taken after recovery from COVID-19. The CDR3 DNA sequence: TGTGCCACCAGTCTCTCGGACCGGGACTATGGCTACACCTTC. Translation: CATSLSDRDYGYTF.